This TCR beta chain emerged from a study of cytomegalovirus exposure and HLA in healthy donors. This CDR3 is built from 14 residues. Germline loops: CDR1 MDHEN, CDR2 SYDVKM. After removal of 10 bases from V and 4 bases from J, the junction contained 9 bases not matched to a gene. The repertoire was sequenced with immunoSEQ multiplex PCR; TCRdb's copy has only in-frame clones and lacks some. This sample has over 250,000 clones, with approximately 86% found just once. The origin of this receptor is a woman in her 30s in good health and CMV-seropositive. The sequencing input was PBMCs. V is TRBV28 and J is TRBJ2-1; 8 nucleotides match TRBD1. CDR3 region: CATKTGDLYNEQFF. The CDR3 region has the DNA TGTGCCACCAAGACAGGGGACTTATACAATGAGCAGTTCTTC.